The clone carrying this TCR beta chain appeared once. V lost 3 bases to trimming and J lost 4 bases, with 9 bases between them. From germline, CDR1 is MRHNA and CDR2 SNTAGT. The length of the CDR3 is 13 residues. Source study methods: Estimates of nucleated cell counts were drawn from the amplification of reference gene primers. This table comes from immunoSEQ multiplex PCR, and its TCRdb copy is limited to in-frame clones, with some not included. D and trimming were read from the DNA, whereas the V and J calls and clone size are those reported in that table. In the table there are almost 300,000 clones, around 87% of which are singletons. These data belong to a study of blood T cell repertoires in COVID-19. In the study overall: T cells, B-cell-depleted T cells, or PBMCs provided the cDNA or gDNA that served as material.

This chain joins TRBV6-4 and TRBJ1-2, with D hard to call. The TCR was taken from a man between 65 and 85 years old with acute or convalescent COVID-19. The sequenced sample was peripheral blood. The CDR3 loop is CASSEEGSYGYTF. The CDR3 nucleotides read TGTGCCAGCAGTGAAGAGGGATCCTATGGCTACACCTTC.